These 5 T cell receptor beta chains were sequenced from one sample in a study of Ad26.COV2.S vaccination and SARS-CoV-2 variants. Method: immunoSEQ multiplex PCR; TCRdb's copy keeps in-frame clones and lacks some. Altogether around 400,000 clones are present, approximately 83% being singletons, with the ten largest covering about 7.4%. Treatment reported: some 20 received Ad26.COV2.S at low or high dose, single or two shots; about 5 received placebo; per-sample allocation not given. All samples were drawn on day 63, counting from the first vaccine or placebo injection. Sequenced here: peripheral blood, sampled in a trial of Ad26.COV2.S vaccine versus placebo. The receptors stem from a person aged 18-60 years who received the Ad26.COV2.S COVID-19 vaccine or a placebo.

The genes are TRBV7-3 and TRBJ2-1, with D perhaps matching TRBD2 (6 bases). Trimming pared 5 bases from V and 10 bases from J, leaving 24 bases between. CDR3 length: 16 amino acids. CDR1 is SGHTA, CDR2 FQGTGA, per germline. In DNA, the CDR3 is TGTGCCAGCAGCCCAAGAGGCTCGGGGGTCAGGGACGAGCAGTTCTTC. This translates into CASSPRGSGVRDEQFF. Full variable domain (rest looked up from reference TRBV7-3 and TRBJ2-1): GAGVSQTPSNKVTEKGKYVELRCDPISGHTALYWYRQSLGQGPEFLIYFQGTGAADDSGLPNDRFFAVRPEGSVSTLKIQRTERGDSAVYLCASSPRGSGVRDEQFFGPGTRLTVL.

The chain is built from TRBV5-6 and TRBJ2-1, with 7 positions matching TRBD1. Per germline, CDR1 SGHDT and CDR2 YYEEEE. V shed 4 bases and J 4 bases; nucleotides not matched to a gene: 8. The CDR3 totals 15 residues. The CDR3 here is CASSPDRSPYNEQFF. DNA of the CDR3: TGTGCCAGCAGCCCGGACAGGAGTCCTTACAATGAGCAGTTCTTC.

Turning to this clone: Within the sample, other DNA sequences also encode this same CDR3. The CDR3 DNA follows: TGCGCCAGCAGCCCGGGACAGGGTAATTCACCCCTCCACTTT. Amino acids: CASSPGQGNSPLHF. The genes are TRBV5-1 and TRBJ1-6, with 9 positions matching TRBD1. From germline, CDR1 is SGHRS and CDR2 YFSETQ. With 4 bases clipped from V and 6 bases from J, the junction kept 2 bases outside the gene matches. CDR3 length: 14 amino acids. The variable domain in full, completed from reference TRBV5-1 and TRBJ1-6, reads KAGVTQTPRYLIKTRGQQVTLSCSPISGHRSVSWYQQTPGQGLQFLFEYFSETQRNKGNFPGRFSGRQFSNSRSEMNVSTLELGDSALYLCASSPGQGNSPLHFGNGTRLTVT.

The chain links TRBV5-4 to TRBJ1-2; no reliable D call. V lost 2 bases and J 8 bases, leaving 10 bases between the germline ends. Germline loops: CDR1 SGHNT, CDR2 YYREEE (reference sequence). The CDR3 is 12 amino acids. CDR3 loop: CASSFQEAGYTF. The CDR3 nucleotides are TGTGCCAGCAGCTTCCAGGAGGCCGGCTACACCTTC.

This clone was picked up a small number of times. This chain uses TRBV7-9 with TRBJ1-1, with D hard to call. The germline V gene has CDR1 SEHNR and CDR2 FQNEAQ (reference sequence). The CDR3 loop spans 13 amino acids. V shed 4 bases and J shed 4 bases, with 10 bases lying between them. CDR3 sequence (DNA): TGTGCCAGCAGCTCTACAGTGGGCACTGAAGCTTTCTTT. Translating gives CASSSTVGTEAFF. Filled out from reference TRBV7-9 and TRBJ1-1, the complete variable domain reads DTGVSQNPRHKITKRGQNVTFRCDPISEHNRLYWYRQTLGQGPEFLTYFQNEAQLEKSRLLSDRFSAERPKGSFSTLEIQRTEQGDSAMYLCASSSTVGTEAFFGQGTRLTVV.